This T cell receptor (beta chain) was identified in a study of type 1 regulatory T cells. Overall study context: An in vitro protocol generated T-allo10, a Tr1-enriched, alloantigen-specific CD4 T cell product.

Using its own MiXCR run on the reads, TCRdb lists one record per CDR3 protein. The sample shows fewer than 70,000 distinct CDR3 sequences, 50% to 70% of them seen only once. The graft donor-derived T-allo10 cells reportedly recognize host alloantigens, are anergic, and suppress alloantigen-specifically. Note on this clonotype: Antigen specificity is unknown.

Sequencing was done on a sample of cultured T cells, either the whole culture or a sorted T cell fraction (not recorded which). Subset: Tr1-enriched cell product generated in vitro against host alloantigens. The TCR was taken from a human donor in good health.

The CDR3, as DNA: TGTGCCAGCAGCCAAGTGGCAGTAAGGTACACTGAAGCTTTCTTT. This translates into CASSQVAVRYTEAFF. The rearrangement joins TRBV4-2 to TRBJ1-1; D not certain. The length of the CDR3 is 15 residues. The V end was cut by 1 base, the J end by 3 bases, with 12 bases between. Germline CDR1 reads LGHNA; CDR2 reads YNFKEQ.